This passage covers 15 T cell receptor beta chains from one sample sequenced in a study of blood T cell repertoires in COVID-19. Sequencing was performed with immunoSEQ multiplex PCR; in TCRdb, only in-frame clones are kept and a portion is missing. The sample consists of nearly 350,000 clones, roughly 84% of them appearing once. Sequencing input: PBMCs or T cells enriched from blood (not recorded which). Receptor source: a woman younger than 45 who had recovered from COVID-19.

J is TRBJ1-6 and V is TRBV28, with a tentative D call TRBD1 (6 bases). V was shortened by 6 bases and J by 8 bases, with 14 bases between the two germline ends. This CDR3 spans 14 amino acids. CDR1 is MDHEN and CDR2 is SYDVKM in the germline V gene. CDR3 bases: TGTGCCAGCAGCCTAACAGGGTCCCATTCACCCCTCCACTTT. As protein: CASSLTGSHSPLHF.

This clone was counted between two and nine times. The rearrangement joins TRBV7-2 to TRBJ1-2, with D unclear. Germline CDR1 SGHTA, CDR2 FQGNSA. This CDR3 has 14 residues. Trimming cost V 4 bases and J 7 bases, with 16 bases left between them. The CDR3 nucleotides are TGTGCCAGCAGCTCGGGGATGGGGTCTCTTGGCTACACCTTC. Its protein is CASSSGMGSLGYTF.

This clone was found a few times. The chain is built from TRBV2 and TRBJ2-1; D perhaps matches TRBD2 (6 bases). The CDR3 length is 15 residues. Germline values: CDR1 SNHLY, CDR2 FYNNEI. V lost 3 bases and J lost 3, with 12 bases in between. The CDR3 loop is CASSEGGRRYNEQFF. The CDR3 DNA sequence: TGTGCCAGCAGTGAGGGGGGACGGCGCTACAATGAGCAGTTCTTC.

The chain carries TRBV27 and TRBJ2-2; tentatively, D is TRBD2 (6 bases). Trimming stripped 3 bases from V and 5 bases from J, with 16 bases between. CDR3 length: 16 amino acids. From germline, CDR1 is MNHEY and CDR2 SMNVEV (reference sequence). The CDR3 sequence: CASSFSGPRTTGELFF. For the CDR3, the DNA is TGTGCCAGCAGTTTTAGCGGCCCGAGGACTACCGGGGAGCTGTTTTTT.

CDR3 residues: CASSSRQGPSYEQYF. The CDR3, as DNA: TGTGCCAGTAGTTCCAGGCAGGGGCCTTCCTACGAGCAGTACTTC. The chain has TRBV19 and TRBJ2-7, with a weak D call TRBD1 (6 bases). Trimming stripped 5 bases from V and 1 base from J, with 15 bases between. CDR1 and CDR2 from the germline V gene are LNHDA and SQIVND (reference sequence). The CDR3 spans 15 residues.

This clone was observed a handful of times. The chain recombines TRBV12-3 or TRBV12-4 with TRBJ1-1, with D perhaps matching TRBD1 (5 bases). Trimming left V 10 bases short and J 1 base short, with 13 bases between. This CDR3 is built from 13 residues. Here the CDR3 reads CATKTAQNTEAFF. CDR3 coding DNA: TGTGCCACCAAGACAGCGCAGAACACTGAAGCTTTCTTT.

This clone came up a few times. The chain recombines TRBV5-1 with TRBJ1-2, with a weak D call TRBD1 (5 bases). The V gene's germline CDR1 is SGHRS and CDR2 YFSETQ. The CDR3 is 17 amino acids. The V end was cut by 0 bases, the J end by 0 bases, with 15 bases between. This CDR3 reads CASSLVGGDLANYGYTF. The CDR3 DNA reads as TGCGCCAGCAGCTTGGTGGGGGGAGATCTAGCTAACTATGGCTACACCTTC.

V usage is TRBV5-4 and J usage is TRBJ2-5, with D possibly being TRBD2 (5 bases). The CDR3 has 13 amino acids. V was clipped by 4 bases and J by 2 bases, with 9 bases between them. CDR1 and CDR2 (germline): SGHNT, YYREEE (reference sequence). The CDR3 DNA reads TGTGCCAGCAGCCAGAGGGCTCAAGAGACCCAGTACTTC. This encodes CASSQRAQETQYF.

This chain connects TRBV14 to TRBJ2-2; D remains ambiguous. The germline V gene has CDR1 SGHDN and CDR2 FVKESK. V lost 4 bases and J 4 bases, leaving 13 bases between the germline ends. CDR3 length: 15 amino acids. The CDR3 DNA is TGTGCCAGCAGCCCCGGGTTGCGAGGCACCGGGGAGCTGTTTTTT. Translating gives CASSPGLRGTGELFF.

This sequence joins TRBV2 and TRBJ1-6; possible D gene TRBD1, 6 bases. Per the germline V gene, CDR1 is SNHLY and CDR2 is FYNNEI. V gave up 6 bases and J gave up 7 bases, with 10 bases separating them. The CDR3 contains 13 residues. CDR3 loop: CASRGTGNSPLHF. DNA for the CDR3: TGTGCCAGCAGGGGCACAGGGAATTCACCCCTCCACTTT.

V gene TRBV11-2 combines with J gene TRBJ2-1; TRBD2 matches at 10 bases. V gave up 5 bases and J gave up 7 bases; unmatched junction bases: 5. Germline V gene lookup returns CDR1 SGHAT and CDR2 FQNNGV. This CDR3 spans 14 amino acids. CDR3 nucleotides: TGTGCCAGCAGCGCCCGACTAGCGGGTAATGAGCAGTTCTTC. Translation gives CASSARLAGNEQFF.

The chain uses TRBV7-6 and TRBJ1-1, with 7 nucleotides matching TRBD1. Germline assignment: CDR1 SGHVS and CDR2 FNYEAQ. CDR3 length: 13 amino acids. V gave up 4 bases and J gave up 4 bases; unmatched junction bases: 3. Here the CDR3 reads CASSYQGVTEAFF. The CDR3 nucleotides are TGTGCCAGCAGCTATCAGGGGGTCACTGAAGCTTTCTTT.

The chain has TRBV12-2 and TRBJ2-7; the D call of TRBD1 is as the table states it, not checked on the DNA. TRBV12-2 is given as a pseudogene. The CDR3 spans 15 residues. This CDR3 is CASRLGRRSRYEQYF. CDR3 coding DNA: TGTGCAAGTCGCTTAGGTCGCAGGTCTCGGTACGAGCAGTACTTC.

The chain combines TRBV7-9 with TRBJ1-3; 8 positions agree with TRBD1. This CDR3 comprises 15 residues. Germline trimming cut 7 bases from V and 0 bases from J; bases unmatched to any gene: 5. Germline loops: CDR1 SEHNR, CDR2 FQNEAQ (reference sequence). CDR3 DNA sequence: TGTGCCAGCACCGACAGGGGTGTCTCTGGAAACACCATATATTTT. This codes for CASTDRGVSGNTIYF.

The chain joins TRBV28 to TRBJ2-7; TRBD1 agrees at 7 bases. CDR1 is MDHEN, CDR2 SYDVKM, per germline. The CDR3 contains 15 residues. V trimming: 3 bases; J trimming: 7 bases; junction bases outside the gene matches: 12. The CDR3: CASSFAGRGILEQYF. The CDR3 DNA reads TGTGCCAGCAGTTTTGCTGGCAGGGGGATTCTGGAGCAGTACTTC.